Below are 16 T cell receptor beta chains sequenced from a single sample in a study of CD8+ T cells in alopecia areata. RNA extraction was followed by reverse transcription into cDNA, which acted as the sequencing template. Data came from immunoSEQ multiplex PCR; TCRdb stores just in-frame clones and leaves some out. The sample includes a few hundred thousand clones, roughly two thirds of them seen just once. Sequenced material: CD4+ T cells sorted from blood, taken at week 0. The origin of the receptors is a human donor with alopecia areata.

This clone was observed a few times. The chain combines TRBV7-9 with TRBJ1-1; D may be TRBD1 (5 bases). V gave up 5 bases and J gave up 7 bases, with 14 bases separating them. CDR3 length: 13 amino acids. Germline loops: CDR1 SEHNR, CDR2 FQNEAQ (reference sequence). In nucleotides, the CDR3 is TGTGCCAGCAGCATCAGACAGTCCGATGAAGCTTTCTTT. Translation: CASSIRQSDEAFF. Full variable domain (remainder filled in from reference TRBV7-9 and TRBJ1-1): DTGVSQNPRHKITKRGQNVTFRCDPISEHNRLYWYRQTLGQGPEFLTYFQNEAQLEKSRLLSDRFSAERPKGSFSTLEIQRTEQGDSAMYLCASSIRQSDEAFFGQGTRLTVV.

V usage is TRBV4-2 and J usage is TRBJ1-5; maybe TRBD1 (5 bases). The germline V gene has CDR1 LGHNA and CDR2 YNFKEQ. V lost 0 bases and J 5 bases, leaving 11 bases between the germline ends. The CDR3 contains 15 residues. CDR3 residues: CASSQDPRDDQPQHF. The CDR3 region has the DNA TGTGCCAGCAGCCAAGATCCCAGGGATGATCAGCCCCAGCATTTT.

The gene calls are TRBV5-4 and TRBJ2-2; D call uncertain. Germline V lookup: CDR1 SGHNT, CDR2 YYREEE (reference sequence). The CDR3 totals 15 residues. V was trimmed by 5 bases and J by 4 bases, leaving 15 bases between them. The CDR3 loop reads CASRSARWGTGELFF. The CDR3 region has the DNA TGTGCCAGCAGGTCAGCGCGTTGGGGCACCGGGGAGCTGTTTTTT. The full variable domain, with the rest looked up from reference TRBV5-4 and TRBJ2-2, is ETGVTQSPTHLIKTRGQQVTLRCSSQSGHNTVSWYQQALGQGPQFIFQYYREEENGRGNFPPRFSGLQFPNYSSELNVNALELDDSALYLCASRSARWGTGELFFGEGSRLTVL.

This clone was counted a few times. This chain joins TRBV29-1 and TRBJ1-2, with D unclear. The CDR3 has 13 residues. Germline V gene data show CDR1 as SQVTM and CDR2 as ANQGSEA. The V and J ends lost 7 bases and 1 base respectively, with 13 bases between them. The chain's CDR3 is CSAADGVNYGYTF. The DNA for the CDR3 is TGCAGCGCTGCCGACGGGGTTAACTATGGCTACACCTTC.

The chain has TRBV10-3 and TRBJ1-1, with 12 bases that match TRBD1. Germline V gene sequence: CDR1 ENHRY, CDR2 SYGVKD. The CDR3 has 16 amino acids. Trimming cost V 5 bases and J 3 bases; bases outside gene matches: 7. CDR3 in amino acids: CAISPRDRGQDTEAFF. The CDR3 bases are TGTGCCATCAGTCCAAGGGACAGGGGGCAAGACACTGAAGCTTTCTTT.

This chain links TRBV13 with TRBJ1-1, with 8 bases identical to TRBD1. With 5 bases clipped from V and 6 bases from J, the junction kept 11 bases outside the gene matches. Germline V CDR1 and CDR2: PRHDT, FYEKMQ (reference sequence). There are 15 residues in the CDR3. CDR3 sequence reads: CASSRTDREGAEAFF. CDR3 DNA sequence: TGTGCCAGCAGCCGCACGGACAGGGAAGGTGCTGAAGCTTTCTTT.

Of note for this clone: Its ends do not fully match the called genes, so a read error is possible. The DNA of the CDR3 is TGTGCTAGCAGCTTAGGGAGCGGCTACGAGCAGTACTTC. This codes for CASSLGSGYEQYF. This sequence joins TRBV7-7 and TRBJ2-7; tentatively, D is TRBD2 (5 bases). Germline V lookup: CDR1 SSHAT, CDR2 FNYEAQ (reference sequence). This CDR3 is 13 amino acids long.

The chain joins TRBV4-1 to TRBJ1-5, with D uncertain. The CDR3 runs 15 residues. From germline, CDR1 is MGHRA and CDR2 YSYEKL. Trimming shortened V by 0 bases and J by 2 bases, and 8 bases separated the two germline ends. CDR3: CASSQDLWGNQPQHF. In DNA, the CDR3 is TGCGCCAGCAGCCAAGATCTTTGGGGCAATCAGCCCCAGCATTTT.

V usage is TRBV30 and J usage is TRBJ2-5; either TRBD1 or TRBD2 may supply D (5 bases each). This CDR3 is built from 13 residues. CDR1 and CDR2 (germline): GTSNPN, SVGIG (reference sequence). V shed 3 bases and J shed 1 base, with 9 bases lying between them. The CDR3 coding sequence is TGTGCCTGGAGCCGGGACGGCCAAGAGACCCAGTACTTC. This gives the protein CAWSRDGQETQYF.

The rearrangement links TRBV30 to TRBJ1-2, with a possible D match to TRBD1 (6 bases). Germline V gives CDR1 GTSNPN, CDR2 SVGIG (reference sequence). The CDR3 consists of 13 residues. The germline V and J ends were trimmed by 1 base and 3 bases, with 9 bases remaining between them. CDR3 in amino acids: CAWSGTADYGYTF. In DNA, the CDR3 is TGTGCCTGGAGTGGGACAGCTGACTATGGCTACACCTTC.

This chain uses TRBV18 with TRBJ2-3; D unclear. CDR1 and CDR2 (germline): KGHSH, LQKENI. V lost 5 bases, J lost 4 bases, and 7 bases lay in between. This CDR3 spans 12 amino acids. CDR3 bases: TGTGCCAGCTCAAGATCTTCAGATACGCAGTATTTT. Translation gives CASSRSSDTQYF.

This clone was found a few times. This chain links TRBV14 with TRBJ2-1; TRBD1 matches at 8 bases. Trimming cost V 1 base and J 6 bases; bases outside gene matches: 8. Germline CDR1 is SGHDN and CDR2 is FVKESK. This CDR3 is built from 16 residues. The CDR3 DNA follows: TGTGCCAGCAGCCAAGGGAGGGACAGGAAGGTCAATGAGCAGTTCTTC. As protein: CASSQGRDRKVNEQFF.

The chain's CDR3 is CASSQDPGTANIQYF. The CDR3 region has the DNA TGTGCCAGCAGCCAAGATCCCGGGACAGCAAACATTCAGTACTTC. This chain joins TRBV4-2 and TRBJ2-4; TRBD1 matches at 7 bases. CDR1 is LGHNA, CDR2 YNFKEQ, per germline. After removal of 0 bases from V and 6 bases from J, the junction contained 5 bases not matched to a gene. The CDR3 consists of 15 residues.

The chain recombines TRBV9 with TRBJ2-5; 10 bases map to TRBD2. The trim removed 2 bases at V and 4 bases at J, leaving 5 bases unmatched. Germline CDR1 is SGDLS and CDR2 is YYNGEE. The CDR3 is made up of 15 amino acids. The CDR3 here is CASSVSGGAGETQYF. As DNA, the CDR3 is TGTGCCAGCAGCGTCAGCGGGGGGGCAGGAGAGACCCAGTACTTC.

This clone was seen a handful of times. For the CDR3, the DNA is TGTGCCAGTAGTATAGATCCGACTAGGGATACGCAGTATTTT. Translation gives CASSIDPTRDTQYF. The chain couples TRBV19 to TRBJ2-3; D might be TRBD2 (6 bases). The V end lost 0 bases, the J end lost 6 bases, and 10 bases lay between the germline ends. Germline CDR1 is LNHDA and CDR2 is SQIVND (reference sequence). This CDR3 has 14 amino acids.

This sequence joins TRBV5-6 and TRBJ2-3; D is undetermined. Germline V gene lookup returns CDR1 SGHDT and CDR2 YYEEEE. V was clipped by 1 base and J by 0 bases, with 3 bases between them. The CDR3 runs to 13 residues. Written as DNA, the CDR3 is TGTGCCAGCAGCTTGAGGAGCACAGATACGCAGTATTTT. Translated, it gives CASSLRSTDTQYF.